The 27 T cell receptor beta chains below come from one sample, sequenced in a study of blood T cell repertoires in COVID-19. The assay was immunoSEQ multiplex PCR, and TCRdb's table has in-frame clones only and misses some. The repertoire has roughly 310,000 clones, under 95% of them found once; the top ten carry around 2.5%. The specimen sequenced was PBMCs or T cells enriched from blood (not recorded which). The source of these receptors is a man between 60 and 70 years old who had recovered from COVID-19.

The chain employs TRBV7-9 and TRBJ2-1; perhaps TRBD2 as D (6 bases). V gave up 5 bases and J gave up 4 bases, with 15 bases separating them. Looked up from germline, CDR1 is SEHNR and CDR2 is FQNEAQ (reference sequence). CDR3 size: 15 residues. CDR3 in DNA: TGTGCCAGCAGCCCCCCGGGAGTGAATTACAATGAGCAGTTCTTC. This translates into CASSPPGVNYNEQFF.

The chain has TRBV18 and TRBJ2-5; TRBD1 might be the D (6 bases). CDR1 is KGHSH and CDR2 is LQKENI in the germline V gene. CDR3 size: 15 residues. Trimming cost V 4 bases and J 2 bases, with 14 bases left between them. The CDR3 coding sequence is TGTGCCAGCTCACAAAGGACAGACTCACAAGAGACCCAGTACTTC. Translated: CASSQRTDSQETQYF.

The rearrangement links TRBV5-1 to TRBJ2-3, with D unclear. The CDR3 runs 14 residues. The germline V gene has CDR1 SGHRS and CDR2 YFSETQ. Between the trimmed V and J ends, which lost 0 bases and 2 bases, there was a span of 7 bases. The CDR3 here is CASSLDSVTDTQYF. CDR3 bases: TGCGCCAGCAGCTTGGACTCGGTCACAGATACGCAGTATTTT.

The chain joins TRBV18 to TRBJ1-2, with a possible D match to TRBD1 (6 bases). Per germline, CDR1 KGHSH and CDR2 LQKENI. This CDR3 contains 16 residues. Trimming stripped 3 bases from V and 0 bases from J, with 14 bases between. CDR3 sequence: CASSPGPGHTNYGYTF. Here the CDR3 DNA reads TGTGCCAGCTCACCGGGCCCGGGACACACTAACTATGGCTACACCTTC.

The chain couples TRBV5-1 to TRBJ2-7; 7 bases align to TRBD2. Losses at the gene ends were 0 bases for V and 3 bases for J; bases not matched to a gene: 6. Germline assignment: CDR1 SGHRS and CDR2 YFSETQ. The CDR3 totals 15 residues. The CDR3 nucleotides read TGCGCCAGCAGCTTGGTCGCGGGGGTTGTCTACGAGCAGTACTTC. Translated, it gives CASSLVAGVVYEQYF.

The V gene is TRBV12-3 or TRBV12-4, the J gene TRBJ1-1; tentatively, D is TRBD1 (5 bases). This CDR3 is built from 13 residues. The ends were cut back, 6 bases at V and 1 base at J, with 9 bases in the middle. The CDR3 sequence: CASRATGNTEAFF. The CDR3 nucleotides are TGTGCCAGCAGAGCCACAGGGAACACTGAAGCTTTCTTT.

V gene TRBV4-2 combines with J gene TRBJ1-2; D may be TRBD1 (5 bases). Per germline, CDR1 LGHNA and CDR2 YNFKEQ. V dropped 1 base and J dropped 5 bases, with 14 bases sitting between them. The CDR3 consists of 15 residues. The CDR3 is CASSQGAGIKYGYTF. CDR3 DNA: TGTGCCAGCAGCCAAGGGGCAGGGATAAAATATGGCTACACCTTC.

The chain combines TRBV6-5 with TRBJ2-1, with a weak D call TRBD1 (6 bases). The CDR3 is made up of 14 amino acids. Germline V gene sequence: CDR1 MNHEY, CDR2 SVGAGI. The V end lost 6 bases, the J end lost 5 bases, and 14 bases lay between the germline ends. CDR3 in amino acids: CASRLGAGNNEQFF. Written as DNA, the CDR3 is TGTGCCAGCAGGCTGGGGGCAGGGAACAATGAGCAGTTCTTC.

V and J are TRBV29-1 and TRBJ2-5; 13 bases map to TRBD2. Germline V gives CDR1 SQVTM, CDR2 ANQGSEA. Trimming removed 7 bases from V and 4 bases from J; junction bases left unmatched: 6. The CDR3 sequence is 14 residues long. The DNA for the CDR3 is TGCAGCGGCACTAGCGGGGGGGCCTTAGAGACCCAGTACTTC. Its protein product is CSGTSGGALETQYF.

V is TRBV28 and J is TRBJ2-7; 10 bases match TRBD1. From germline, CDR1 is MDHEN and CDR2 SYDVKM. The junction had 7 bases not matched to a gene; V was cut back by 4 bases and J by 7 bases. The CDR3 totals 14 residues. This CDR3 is CASSSRQGAKEQYF. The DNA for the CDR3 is TGTGCCAGCAGTTCCCGACAGGGGGCGAAGGAGCAGTACTTC. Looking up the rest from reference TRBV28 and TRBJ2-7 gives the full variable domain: DVKVTQSSRYLVKRTGEKVFLECVQDMDHENMFWYRQDPGLGLRLIYFSYDVKMKEKGDIPEGYSVSREKKERFSLILESASTNQTSMYLCASSSRQGAKEQYFGPGTRLTVT.

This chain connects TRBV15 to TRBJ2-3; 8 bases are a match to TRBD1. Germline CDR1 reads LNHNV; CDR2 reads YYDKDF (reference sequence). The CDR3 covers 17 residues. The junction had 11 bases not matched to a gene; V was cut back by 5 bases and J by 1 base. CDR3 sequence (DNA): TGTGCCACCAGCCGCCCGCCCCCGACAGGGGGCACAGATACGCAGTATTTT. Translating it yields CATSRPPPTGGTDTQYF.

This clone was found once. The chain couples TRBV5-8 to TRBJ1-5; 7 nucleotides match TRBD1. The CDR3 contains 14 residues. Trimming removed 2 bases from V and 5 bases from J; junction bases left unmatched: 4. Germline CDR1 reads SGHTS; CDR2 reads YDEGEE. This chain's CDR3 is CASSFGTVYQPQHF. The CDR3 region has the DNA TGTGCCAGCAGCTTCGGGACAGTCTATCAGCCCCAGCATTTT.

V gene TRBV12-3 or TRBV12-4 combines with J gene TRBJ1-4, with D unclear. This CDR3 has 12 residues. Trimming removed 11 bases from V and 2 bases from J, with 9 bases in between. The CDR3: CAVSVTNEKLFF. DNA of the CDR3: TGTGCCGTCAGTGTCACTAATGAAAAACTGTTTTTT.

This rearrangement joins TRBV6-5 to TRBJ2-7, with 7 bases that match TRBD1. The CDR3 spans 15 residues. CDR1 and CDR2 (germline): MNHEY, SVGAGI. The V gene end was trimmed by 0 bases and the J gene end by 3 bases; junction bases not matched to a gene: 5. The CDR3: CASSYSKPGGYEQYF. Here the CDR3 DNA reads TGTGCCAGCAGTTACTCGAAACCAGGGGGCTACGAGCAGTACTTC.

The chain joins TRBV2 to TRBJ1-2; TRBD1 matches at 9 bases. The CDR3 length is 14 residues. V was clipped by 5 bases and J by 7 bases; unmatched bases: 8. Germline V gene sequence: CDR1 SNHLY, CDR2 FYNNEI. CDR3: CASSLQDRGSGYTF. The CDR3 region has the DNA TGTGCCAGCAGTCTTCAGGACAGGGGCTCTGGCTACACCTTC.

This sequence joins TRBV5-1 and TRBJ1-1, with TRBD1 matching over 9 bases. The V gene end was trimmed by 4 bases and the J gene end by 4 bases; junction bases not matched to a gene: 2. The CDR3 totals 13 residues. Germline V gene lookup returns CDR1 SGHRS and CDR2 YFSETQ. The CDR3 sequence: CASSGTGFTEAFF. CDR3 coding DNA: TGCGCCAGCAGCGGGACAGGGTTCACTGAAGCTTTCTTT.

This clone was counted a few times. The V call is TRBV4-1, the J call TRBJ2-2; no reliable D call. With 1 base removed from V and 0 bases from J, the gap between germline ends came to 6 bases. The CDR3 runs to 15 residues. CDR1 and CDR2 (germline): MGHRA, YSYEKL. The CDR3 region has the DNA TGCGCCAGCAGCCAAGTTCAGGCGAACACCGGGGAGCTGTTTTTT. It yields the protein CASSQVQANTGELFF.

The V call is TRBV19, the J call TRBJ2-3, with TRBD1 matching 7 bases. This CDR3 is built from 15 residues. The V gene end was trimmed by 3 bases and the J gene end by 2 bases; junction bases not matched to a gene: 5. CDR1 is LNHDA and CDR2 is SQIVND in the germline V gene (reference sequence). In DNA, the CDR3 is TGTGCCAGTAGTATTAGACAGGGAGTCACAGATACGCAGTATTTT. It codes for CASSIRQGVTDTQYF.

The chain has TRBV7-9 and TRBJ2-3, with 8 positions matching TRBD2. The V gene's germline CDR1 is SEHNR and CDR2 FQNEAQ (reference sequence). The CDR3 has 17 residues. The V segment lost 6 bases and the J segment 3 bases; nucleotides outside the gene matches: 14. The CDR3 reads CASSPLGAGVVTDTQYF. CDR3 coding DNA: TGTGCCAGCAGTCCCTTAGGAGCGGGAGTGGTTACAGATACGCAGTATTTT.

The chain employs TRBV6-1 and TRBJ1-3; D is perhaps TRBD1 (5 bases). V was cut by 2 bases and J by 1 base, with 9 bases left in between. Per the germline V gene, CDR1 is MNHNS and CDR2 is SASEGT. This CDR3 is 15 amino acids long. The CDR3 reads CASSEKGVSGNTIYF. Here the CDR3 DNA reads TGTGCCAGCAGTGAAAAAGGGGTGTCTGGAAACACCATATATTTT.

CDR3 sequence reads: CASRIIRDSLSYEQYF. DNA for the CDR3: TGTGCCAGCAGAATAATTAGGGACTCTCTATCCTACGAGCAGTACTTC. The chain couples TRBV6-4 to TRBJ2-7, with D perhaps TRBD2 (6 bases). CDR3 length equals 16 residues. Germline assignment: CDR1 MRHNA and CDR2 SNTAGT. V gave up 6 bases and J gave up 1 base, with 19 bases separating them.

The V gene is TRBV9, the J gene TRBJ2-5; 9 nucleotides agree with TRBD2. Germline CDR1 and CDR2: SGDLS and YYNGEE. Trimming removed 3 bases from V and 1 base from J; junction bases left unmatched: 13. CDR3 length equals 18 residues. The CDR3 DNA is TGTGCCAGCAGCGCAGCTAGAATAGCGGGGGAACGCCAAGAGACCCAGTACTTC. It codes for CASSAARIAGERQETQYF.

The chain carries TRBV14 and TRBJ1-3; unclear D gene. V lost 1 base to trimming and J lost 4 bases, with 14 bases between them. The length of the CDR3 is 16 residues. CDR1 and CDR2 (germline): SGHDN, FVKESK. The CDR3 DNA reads TGTGCCAGCAGCCAAGCCGCCTCCTGGGCGGGAAACACCATATATTTT. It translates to CASSQAASWAGNTIYF.

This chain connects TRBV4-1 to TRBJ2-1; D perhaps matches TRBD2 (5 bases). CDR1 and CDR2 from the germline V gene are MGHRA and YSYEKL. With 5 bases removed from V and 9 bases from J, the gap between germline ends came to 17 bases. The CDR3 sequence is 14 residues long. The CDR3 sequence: CASSSPERSGEQFF. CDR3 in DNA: TGCGCCAGCAGCTCCCCCGAGCGGTCTGGTGAGCAGTTCTTC.

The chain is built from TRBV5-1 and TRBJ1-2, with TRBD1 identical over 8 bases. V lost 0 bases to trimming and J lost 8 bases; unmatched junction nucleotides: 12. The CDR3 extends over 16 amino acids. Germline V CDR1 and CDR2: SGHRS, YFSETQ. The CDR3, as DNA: TGCGCCAGCAGCTTGGAGCCACACAGGGGGGGAGAGGGCTACACCTTC. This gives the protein CASSLEPHRGGEGYTF.

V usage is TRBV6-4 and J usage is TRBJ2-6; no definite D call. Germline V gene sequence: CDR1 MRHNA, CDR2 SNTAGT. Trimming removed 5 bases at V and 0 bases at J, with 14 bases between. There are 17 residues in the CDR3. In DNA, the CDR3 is TGTGCCAGCAGTCCCTCTACTCTGAGCTCTGGGGCCAACGTCCTGACTTTC. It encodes CASSPSTLSSGANVLTF.

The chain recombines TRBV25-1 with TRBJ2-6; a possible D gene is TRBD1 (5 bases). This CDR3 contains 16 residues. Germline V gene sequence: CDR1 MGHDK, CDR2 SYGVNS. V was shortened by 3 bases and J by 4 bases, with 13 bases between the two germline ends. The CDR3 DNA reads TGTGCCAGCAGTGAGCCCACAGGACCAGGGGCCAACGTCCTGACTTTC. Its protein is CASSEPTGPGANVLTF.